This record covers a single TCR beta chain. Its antigen specificity is not known. It has no much larger one-base neighbor in the sample; base qualities were not kept. This sample stems from a study of blood T cell repertoires in COVID-19 (dated by TCRdb to about 2020). The study in broad terms: The collaborator samples originated in the United States, Italy and Spain and spanned the acute and convalescent phases of COVID-19. The prospective study material was composed of cDNA or gDNA derived from T cells, B-cell-depleted T cells, or PBMCs. Subjects who had been exposed to COVID-19, were actively infected with it, or had recovered from it provided the deeply sampled blood TCRbeta repertoires that made up the dataset. The repertoires were released in a freely available public database intended as a resource for research on the immune response to SARS-CoV-2. The samples were drawn from the first 160 participants of the ongoing ImmuneRACE study and from 950 to 1,500 subjects provided by 6 global collaborators. Nearly every sample came with metadata listing a de-identified subject ID, COVID-19 status, age in years and sex. HLA class I and class II types, where available, came from metadata supplied by the sample provider rather than from assay-based typing. The investigation overall reported the following: The amount of clinical and demographic metadata varied by source and participant and was provided uncurated.

TCRbeta CDR3 regions were amplified from genomic DNA using the immunoSEQ Assay, a bias-controlled multiplex PCR. Processing in the source paper ran as follows. The number of nucleated cells in each sample was estimated by amplification of reference gene primers within the assay. Sequence reads were collapsed and filtered to measure the absolute abundance of every unique TCRbeta CDR3 rearrangement. For each sample, productive Simpson clonality was calculated by taking the square root of Simpson's diversity index across productive rearrangements. Drawn from immuneACCESS, this table holds only the in-frame rearrangements with V and J called that TCRdb kept. Clones are partly lost; checked studies trace under half to an unresolved V gene and leave the rest unexplained. D and trimming were read from the DNA, whereas the V and J calls and clone size are those reported in that table. In all, the sample holds around 35,000 clones, and approximately 85% of those were seen once. Clones ranked in the top ten supply roughly 7% of the sample.

Trimming removed 7 bases from V and 12 bases from J, leaving 15 bases between the germline ends. The CDR3 measures 12 amino acids from cysteine to phenylalanine. Only the CDR3 DNA is retained, 36 bases long and in frame from the first base. Collaborating institutions collected whole blood in K2EDTA tubes following their own protocols. For TCRbeta analysis, collaborators shipped samples as frozen whole blood, isolated PBMCs, or DNA extracted from either of those sample types. The TCR comes from a human donor in a cohort sampled during active COVID-19. The chain was built from TRBV12-3 or TRBV12-4 and TRBJ1-4; a tentative D match to TRBD1 spans 5 bases. Sequencing was carried out using peripheral blood. The nucleotides read TGTGCCAGCACCCCGTCGGGGGGAGAACTGTTTTTT. This translates into CASTPSGGELFF.